This T cell receptor beta chain was found in a study of blood T cell repertoires in COVID-19. Study summary: Symptom resolution, clearance, or two negative PCRs marked the recovered donors of Cohort 3. PBMCs, B-cell-depleted T cells, or T cells were the source of the cDNA or gDNA that made up the material.

Per the original methods: Estimated nucleated cell counts came from reference gene primer amplification. Clones were sequenced by immunoSEQ multiplex PCR, and TCRdb holds only the in-frame ones, with some missing. V and J calls and clone size follow that table, whereas D and trimming were derived from the DNA. The sample includes 200,000 to 250,000 clones, 86% of them seen just once. The study drew participants aged 18 to 89 years from approximately 25 US areas. The CDR3 has 15 amino acids. In germline, CDR1 is MDHEN, CDR2 SYDVKM. The V gene lost 3 bases and the J gene lost 0 bases, with 11 bases spanning the gap.

Sequencing input: PBMCs or T cells enriched from blood (not recorded which). The clonotype comes from a woman aged 50 to 65 in a cohort exposed to, infected with or recovered from COVID-19 (not recorded which). This chain connects TRBV28 to TRBJ1-1, with D possibly matching TRBD1 (5 bases). The CDR3 loop is CASSFLQGMNTEAFF. The DNA for the CDR3 is TGTGCCAGCAGTTTCTTGCAGGGTATGAACACTGAAGCTTTCTTT. Using reference TRBV28 and TRBJ1-1 for the parts outside the CDR3, the full variable domain is DVKVTQSSRYLVKRTGEKVFLECVQDMDHENMFWYRQDPGLGLRLIYFSYDVKMKEKGDIPEGYSVSREKKERFSLILESASTNQTSMYLCASSFLQGMNTEAFFGQGTRLTVV.